Below, one TCR beta chain is given with its context. Antigen unknown. The V end lost 0 bases, the J end lost 11 bases, and 14 bases lay between the germline ends. The CDR3 runs 13 residues. CDR1 is SGHNT, CDR2 YYREEE, per germline (reference sequence). This sample stems from a study of cytomegalovirus exposure and HLA in healthy donors. Study-wide points: Highly shared sequence variants in one cluster were likely a sequencing artifact. In a later analysis, HLA-associated TCR beta chains were more clonally expanded than equally common others. Fewer N-insertions (relative to the roughly 660-donor mean) were reportedly seen in an Asian-associated ancestry cluster in a later analysis. A later analysis linked a missense DCLRE1C variant to TCR beta V- and J-gene trimming.

The PCR made use of 60 Vbeta and 13 Jbeta primers. Method: immunoSEQ multiplex PCR; TCRdb's copy keeps in-frame clones and lacks some. The data hold around 140,000 clones, with less than 80% observed a single time. The sequencing input was PBMCs. The TCR was taken from a man aged 50 or older in good health and CMV-seropositive. The chain couples TRBV5-4 to TRBJ1-1; D unclear. CDR3 loop: CASSLDRLNLAFF. The CDR3 DNA reads TGTGCCAGCAGCTTGGATCGCCTAAACCTCGCTTTCTTT.